Listed below are T cell receptor beta chains from one sample, sequenced in a study of blood T cell repertoires in COVID-19. Clones were sequenced by immunoSEQ multiplex PCR, and TCRdb holds only the in-frame ones, with some missing. The sample yields 150,000 to 200,000 clones, approximately 90% seen once. The sequenced material came from peripheral blood. Every receptor here comes from a man younger than 30 with acute or convalescent COVID-19. Each CDR3 is given with its conserved first and last residue. The order of the fields is J gene, clone size, D gene, CDR3 length, V gene, CDR3 protein, CDR3 DNA. A D gene is named only where the DNA matches it firmly. Only some rows state a clone size, as once, few, many or a class for expanded clones.

J gene: TRBJ2-3
clone size: NA
D gene: NA
CDR3 length: 13
V gene: TRBV10-2
CDR3 protein: CASSNRGPDTQYF
CDR3 DNA: TGCGCCAGCAGTAATCGGGGTCCAGATACGCAGTATTTT

J gene: TRBJ1-2
clone size: NA
D gene: NA
CDR3 length: 13
V gene: TRBV12-3/TRBV12-4
CDR3 protein: CASSPRRAAGYTF
CDR3 DNA: TGTGCCAGCAGTCCTCGGCGGGCAGCGGGCTACACCTTC

J gene: TRBJ1-2
clone size: NA
D gene: TRBD1
CDR3 length: 12
V gene: TRBV27
CDR3 protein: CASSSDRDGYTF
CDR3 DNA: TGTGCCAGCAGTTCGGACAGGGACGGCTACACCTTC

J gene: TRBJ1-4
clone size: NA
D gene: NA
CDR3 length: 15
V gene: TRBV11-2
CDR3 protein: CASSLVRATNEKLFF
CDR3 DNA: TGTGCCAGCAGCTTAGTTCGCGCAACTAATGAAAAACTGTTTTTT

J gene: TRBJ1-6
clone size: NA
D gene: TRBD1
CDR3 length: 15
V gene: TRBV6-5
CDR3 protein: CASSYSKQGAPPLHF
CDR3 DNA: TGTGCCAGCAGTTACTCGAAGCAGGGGGCCCCACCCCTCCACTTT

J gene: TRBJ2-2
clone size: NA
D gene: NA
CDR3 length: 14
V gene: TRBV24-1
CDR3 protein: CATSDLRRKGELFF
CDR3 DNA: TGTGCCACCAGTGATTTGCGCAGGAAGGGGGAGCTGTTTTTT

J gene: TRBJ1-5
clone size: NA
D gene: TRBD1
CDR3 length: 16
V gene: TRBV4-1
CDR3 protein: CASSHEVGQGSQPQHF
CDR3 DNA: TGCGCCAGCAGCCACGAAGTGGGACAGGGATCGCAGCCCCAGCATTTT

J gene: TRBJ2-7
clone size: NA
D gene: NA
CDR3 length: 16
V gene: TRBV7-8
CDR3 protein: CASSLYARQADYEQYF
CDR3 DNA: TGTGCCAGCAGCTTATATGCCCGACAGGCGGATTACGAGCAGTACTTC

J gene: TRBJ2-3
clone size: NA
D gene: TRBD1
CDR3 length: 14
V gene: TRBV24-1
CDR3 protein: CATRGQGATDTQYF
CDR3 DNA: TGTGCCACCAGGGGACAGGGAGCCACAGATACGCAGTATTTT

J gene: TRBJ1-2
clone size: NA
D gene: TRBD1
CDR3 length: 12
V gene: TRBV30
CDR3 protein: CAELGQHYGYTF
CDR3 DNA: TGTGCCGAATTGGGACAGCACTATGGCTACACCTTC

J gene: TRBJ1-3
clone size: once
D gene: TRBD1
CDR3 length: 14
V gene: TRBV5-1
CDR3 protein: CASSPGQGGDTIYF
CDR3 DNA: TGCGCCAGCAGCCCGGGACAGGGCGGGGACACCATATATTTT

J gene: TRBJ1-5
clone size: NA
D gene: TRBD1
CDR3 length: 14
V gene: TRBV6-5
CDR3 protein: CASDDRGGNQPQHF
CDR3 DNA: TGTGCCAGCGACGACAGGGGCGGCAATCAGCCCCAGCATTTT

J gene: TRBJ2-2
clone size: once
D gene: NA
CDR3 length: 13
V gene: TRBV24-1
CDR3 protein: CATGGGNTGELFF
CDR3 DNA: TGTGCCACCGGCGGCGGTAACACCGGGGAGCTGTTTTTT

J gene: TRBJ2-2
clone size: NA
D gene: TRBD1
CDR3 length: 16
V gene: TRBV11-2
CDR3 protein: CASSFYRGPGTGELFF
CDR3 DNA: TGTGCCAGCAGCTTCTACAGGGGGCCAGGCACCGGGGAGCTGTTTTTT

J gene: TRBJ1-1
clone size: few
D gene: NA
CDR3 length: 13
V gene: TRBV10-1
CDR3 protein: CASSVGRGTEAFF
CDR3 DNA: TGCGCCAGCAGTGTAGGCAGGGGCACTGAAGCTTTCTTT

J gene: TRBJ1-1
clone size: NA
D gene: NA
CDR3 length: 11
V gene: TRBV29-1
CDR3 protein: CSVRRYTEAFF
CDR3 DNA: TGCAGCGTACGCAGGTACACTGAAGCTTTCTTT

J gene: TRBJ1-1
clone size: NA
D gene: NA
CDR3 length: 14
V gene: TRBV19
CDR3 protein: CASNAGFKDTEAFF
CDR3 DNA: TGTGCCAGTAACGCAGGGTTCAAGGACACTGAAGCTTTCTTT

J gene: TRBJ1-1
clone size: NA
D gene: TRBD1
CDR3 length: 13
V gene: TRBV7-8
CDR3 protein: CASSFDRQGEAFF
CDR3 DNA: TGTGCCAGCAGCTTCGACCGACAGGGGGAAGCTTTCTTT

J gene: TRBJ2-1
clone size: NA
D gene: NA
CDR3 length: 16
V gene: TRBV11-2
CDR3 protein: CASSLDRGNFYNEQFF
CDR3 DNA: TGTGCCAGCAGCTTAGATCGGGGGAACTTCTACAATGAGCAGTTCTTC

J gene: TRBJ2-7
clone size: NA
D gene: TRBD1
CDR3 length: 15
V gene: TRBV18
CDR3 protein: CASSPTGAISYEQYF
CDR3 DNA: TGTGCCAGCTCACCAACAGGGGCCATCTCCTACGAGCAGTACTTC

J gene: TRBJ1-4
clone size: NA
D gene: NA
CDR3 length: 16
V gene: TRBV7-8
CDR3 protein: CASSLLGPTSREKLFF
CDR3 DNA: TGTGCCAGCAGCCTCCTGGGGCCGACTTCGCGCGAAAAACTGTTTTTT

J gene: TRBJ2-3
clone size: NA
D gene: NA
CDR3 length: 14
V gene: TRBV5-4
CDR3 protein: CASSLAGGAATQYF
CDR3 DNA: TGTGCCAGCAGCTTGGCTGGAGGGGCTGCTACGCAGTATTTT

J gene: TRBJ1-2
clone size: NA
D gene: NA
CDR3 length: 13
V gene: TRBV6-5
CDR3 protein: CASSSQGMGGYTF
CDR3 DNA: TGTGCCAGCAGTTCACAGGGTATGGGCGGCTACACCTTC

J gene: TRBJ1-6
clone size: NA
D gene: NA
CDR3 length: 14
V gene: TRBV5-1
CDR3 protein: CASSPEGSGYPLHF
CDR3 DNA: TGCGCCAGCAGCCCGGAAGGTTCAGGGTATCCCCTCCACTTT

J gene: TRBJ1-6
clone size: NA
D gene: NA
CDR3 length: 15
V gene: TRBV21-1
CDR3 protein: CASSVAGGMDSPLHF
CDR3 DNA: TGTGCCAGCAGCGTCGCCGGGGGGATGGATTCACCCCTCCACTTT

J gene: TRBJ1-5
clone size: NA
D gene: NA
CDR3 length: 13
V gene: TRBV19
CDR3 protein: CASSIGAGRPPHF
CDR3 DNA: TGTGCCAGTAGTATAGGGGCGGGCAGGCCCCCGCATTTT

J gene: TRBJ1-5
clone size: NA
D gene: NA
CDR3 length: 13
V gene: TRBV20-1
CDR3 protein: CSASGRENQPQHF
CDR3 DNA: TGCAGTGCTAGTGGACGGGAAAATCAGCCCCAGCATTTT